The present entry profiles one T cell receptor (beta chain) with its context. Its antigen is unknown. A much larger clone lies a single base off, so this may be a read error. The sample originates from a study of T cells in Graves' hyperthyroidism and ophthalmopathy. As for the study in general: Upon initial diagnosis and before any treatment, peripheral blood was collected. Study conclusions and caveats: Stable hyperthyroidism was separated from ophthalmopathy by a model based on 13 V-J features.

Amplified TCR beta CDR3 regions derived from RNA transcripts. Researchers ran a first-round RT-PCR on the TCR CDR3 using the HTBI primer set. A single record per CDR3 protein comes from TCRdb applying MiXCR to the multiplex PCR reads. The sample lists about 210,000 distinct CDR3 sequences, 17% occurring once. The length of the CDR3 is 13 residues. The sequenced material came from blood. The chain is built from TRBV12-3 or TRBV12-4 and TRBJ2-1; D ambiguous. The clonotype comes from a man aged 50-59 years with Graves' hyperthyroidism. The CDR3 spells CASSFNSYNVQFF. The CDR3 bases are TGTGCCAGCAGTTTTAATAGCTACAATGTGCAGTTCTTC.